The 28 T cell receptor beta chains in this list originate from one sample, sequenced in a study of blood T cell repertoires in COVID-19. Clones were read by immunoSEQ multiplex PCR, and TCRdb kept only the in-frame ones, dropping some. Here the sample spans more than 250,000 clones, just over 85% being singletons. The source material was PBMCs or T cells enriched from blood (not recorded which). These receptors all stem from a woman younger than 30 who had recovered from COVID-19.

This chain uses TRBV9 with TRBJ2-7, with 7 bases identical to TRBD2. The J segment lost 6 bases and the V segment lost 0 bases, leaving 3 bases of the junction unmatched. Germline V gene sequence: CDR1 SGDLS, CDR2 YYNGEE. The CDR3 consists of 13 residues. The CDR3 here is CASSVDTGGEQYF. CDR3 sequence (DNA): TGTGCCAGCAGCGTAGATACGGGGGGCGAGCAGTACTTC. The whole variable domain, filled in from reference TRBV9 and TRBJ2-7, reads DSGVTQTPKHLITATGQRVTLRCSPRSGDLSVYWYQQSLDQGLQFLIQYYNGEERAKGNILERFSAQQFPDLHSELNLSSLELGDSALYFCASSVDTGGEQYFGPGTRLTVT.

The chain has TRBV3-1 (or the pseudogene TRBV3-2) and TRBJ2-7; 7 nucleotides match TRBD2. The junction had 3 bases not matched to a gene; V was cut back by 0 bases and J by 7 bases. CDR1 is LGHDT and CDR2 is YNNKEL in the germline V gene (reference sequence). This CDR3 contains 13 residues. The CDR3 DNA reads TGTGCCAGCAGCCAAGAGGGAGCGGGGGAGCAGTACTTC. Its translation: CASSQEGAGEQYF.

This clone was counted a single time. V is TRBV2 and J is TRBJ1-4; a possible D gene is TRBD1 (6 bases). The CDR3 totals 16 residues. V was cut by 8 bases and J by 1 base, with 17 bases left in between. Germline CDR1 and CDR2: SNHLY and FYNNEI. In DNA, the CDR3 is TGTGCCAGCGAAGATTCCGAACAGGGAACTAATGAAAAACTGTTTTTT. It encodes CASEDSEQGTNEKLFF.

The chain carries TRBV7-5 and TRBJ1-5; no DNA check was done on the table's D call, TRBD1. TRBV7-5 is deemed a pseudogene. This CDR3 has 17 amino acids. CDR3 DNA: TGTGCCAGAAGCCCCTTCCTACGGACAGTCACTAATCAGCCCCAGCATTTT. It translates to CARSPFLRTVTNQPQHF.

This chain connects TRBV14 to TRBJ1-2; no clear D. Germline V gives CDR1 SGHDN, CDR2 FVKESK. Trimming left V 1 base short and J 4 bases short, with 7 bases between. The CDR3 is 13 residues long. In DNA, the CDR3 is TGTGCCAGCAGCCAAGGGAACAGCTATGGCTACACCTTC. Amino acid sequence: CASSQGNSYGYTF.

The chain couples TRBV5-6 to TRBJ2-7, with D perhaps matching TRBD2 (5 bases). V lost 0 bases and J lost 0, with 7 bases in between. CDR3 length: 14 residues. The germline CDR1 and CDR2 sequences are SGHDT and YYEEEE. For the CDR3, the DNA is TGTGCCAGCAGCTTGGGAGGGAGCTCCTACGAGCAGTACTTC. Protein product: CASSLGGSSYEQYF.

The gene calls are TRBV19 and TRBJ2-3; 8 positions agree with TRBD1. The CDR3 contains 15 residues. V was pared by 6 bases and J by 1 base, with 6 bases of the junction left unmatched. Germline CDR1 and CDR2: LNHDA and SQIVND (reference sequence). The CDR3 DNA reads TGTGCCAGTAGAGACAGGGGCTCCGGCACAGATACGCAGTATTTT. Its translation is CASRDRGSGTDTQYF.

The chain combines TRBV14 with TRBJ1-5; D remains ambiguous. The CDR3 totals 17 residues. The germline CDR1 and CDR2 sequences are SGHDN and FVKESK. The V end was cut by 3 bases, the J end by 0 bases, with 15 bases between. In nucleotides, the CDR3 is TGTGCCAGCAGCCACTTAGACCGCGACTATAGCAATCAGCCCCAGCATTTT. This codes for CASSHLDRDYSNQPQHF.

The V and J genes are TRBV5-6 and TRBJ2-7, with 10 bases aligning to TRBD1. CDR1 is SGHDT, CDR2 YYEEEE, per germline. V trimming: 0 bases; J trimming: 1 base; junction bases outside the gene matches: 10. There are 18 residues in the CDR3. DNA of the CDR3: TGTGCCAGCAGCTTGGTTTTCTCTGGACAGGGGGTGTCCTACGAGCAGTACTTC. Residues: CASSLVFSGQGVSYEQYF.

This clone was picked up one time. V is TRBV12-3 or TRBV12-4 and J is TRBJ2-7; TRBD1 might be the D (5 bases). V lost 2 bases to trimming and J lost 7 bases, with 9 bases between them. The CDR3 covers 12 residues. CDR3 sequence reads: CASSLTGGEQYF. The DNA for the CDR3 is TGTGCCAGCAGTTTAACAGGTGGTGAGCAGTACTTC.

The chain links TRBV9 to TRBJ1-2; TRBD1 might be the D (6 bases). The germline V and J ends were trimmed by 2 bases and 0 bases, with 17 bases remaining between them. This CDR3 spans 17 amino acids. Per germline, CDR1 SGDLS and CDR2 YYNGEE. CDR3 sequence: CASSVQDDRFANYGYTF. Here the CDR3 DNA reads TGTGCCAGCAGCGTCCAAGATGACAGGTTTGCTAACTATGGCTACACCTTC.

Here the CDR3 DNA reads TGTGCCAGCAGTGACCCTGGTGAGGGTGGTGGCTACACCTTC. This gives the protein CASSDPGEGGGYTF. The chain is built from TRBV6-4 and TRBJ1-2; no clear D. Germline V gene lookup returns CDR1 MRHNA and CDR2 SNTAGT. The germline V and J ends were trimmed by 2 bases and 7 bases, with 14 bases remaining between them. The CDR3 runs to 14 residues.

The chain employs TRBV18 and TRBJ1-3; the D gene is possibly TRBD1 (5 bases). Trimming stripped 3 bases from V and 4 bases from J, with 16 bases between. The germline CDR1 and CDR2 sequences are KGHSH and LQKENI. This CDR3 has 16 amino acids. For the CDR3, the DNA is TGTGCCAGCTCACCTCCCTCGCGACAGAGAGGAAACACCATATATTTT. It translates to CASSPPSRQRGNTIYF.

This chain connects TRBV19 to TRBJ1-2; 8 bases are shared with TRBD1. Germline V gene data show CDR1 as LNHDA and CDR2 as SQIVND (reference sequence). The CDR3 sequence is 17 residues long. J lost 2 bases, V lost 4 bases, and 12 bases had no gene match. DNA of the CDR3: TGTGCCAGTAGTACGGGTCACGGACAGGGCCCAAACTATGGCTACACCTTC. Amino acids: CASSTGHGQGPNYGYTF. The whole variable domain, filled in from reference TRBV19 and TRBJ1-2, reads DGGITQSPKYLFRKEGQNVTLSCEQNLNHDAMYWYRQDPGQGLRLIYYSQIVNDFQKGDIAEGYSVSREKKESFPLTVTSAQKNPTAFYLCASSTGHGQGPNYGYTFGSGTRLTVV.

V usage is TRBV7-3 and J usage is TRBJ2-3; D possibly corresponds to TRBD1 (5 bases). This CDR3 contains 14 residues. With 1 base removed from V and 4 bases from J, the gap between germline ends came to 9 bases. Germline V gene lookup returns CDR1 SGHTA and CDR2 FQGTGA. The CDR3 protein is CASSLNPTADTQYF. The CDR3, as DNA: TGTGCCAGCAGCTTAAATCCGACAGCAGATACGCAGTATTTT.

This chain connects TRBV28 to TRBJ2-7, with 7 bases lining up with TRBD1. CDR1 MDHEN and CDR2 SYDVKM come from the germline V gene. V shed 6 bases and J 3 bases; nucleotides not matched to a gene: 5. This CDR3 spans 13 amino acids. For the CDR3, the DNA is TGTGCCAGCAGACAGACAGGGCTCTACGAGCAGTACTTC. Translated, it gives CASRQTGLYEQYF.

The chain combines TRBV7-3 with TRBJ2-2, with D perhaps matching TRBD1 (6 bases). The V end lost 5 bases, the J end lost 1 base, and 8 bases lay between the germline ends. Germline assignment: CDR1 SGHTA and CDR2 FQGTGA. This CDR3 has 14 amino acids. The DNA of the CDR3 is TGTGCCAGCAGCCCGACAGGGAACACCGGGGAGCTGTTTTTT. As protein: CASSPTGNTGELFF.

The chain couples TRBV7-9 to TRBJ1-2; TRBD1 agrees at 8 bases. The V gene's germline CDR1 is SEHNR and CDR2 FQNEAQ (reference sequence). The CDR3 has 15 residues. Losses at the gene ends were 4 bases for V and 3 bases for J; bases not matched to a gene: 7. In DNA form, the CDR3 reads TGTGCCAGCAGCTCGTCAGGGGGCGAATACTATGGCTACACCTTC. It is translated as CASSSSGGEYYGYTF.

The chain links TRBV28 to TRBJ1-4, with a tentative D call TRBD1 (5 bases). The germline V gene has CDR1 MDHEN and CDR2 SYDVKM. V shed 5 bases and J shed 4 bases, with 11 bases lying between them. This CDR3 is 14 amino acids long. CDR3 bases: TGTGCCAGCAGTAGTCTTCAGGGTAATGAAAAACTGTTTTTT. This sequence encodes CASSSLQGNEKLFF.

The chain couples TRBV6-1 to TRBJ1-2; tentatively, D is TRBD1 (5 bases). V dropped 3 bases and J dropped 4 bases, with 6 bases sitting between them. CDR3 length: 12 residues. The V gene's germline CDR1 is MNHNS and CDR2 SASEGT. This chain's CDR3 is CASSDQGYGYTF. Written as DNA, the CDR3 is TGTGCCAGCAGTGACCAGGGCTATGGCTACACCTTC.

This chain links TRBV7-2 with TRBJ1-5; tentative D call: TRBD1 (5 bases). Trimming removed 3 bases from V and 7 bases from J, with 16 bases in between. The length of the CDR3 is 15 residues. The germline gives CDR1 SGHTA, CDR2 FQGNSA. CDR3 coding DNA: TGTGCCAGCAGCTTCTCCGCAGGGTTGAGCCAGCCCCAGCATTTT. It encodes CASSFSAGLSQPQHF.

The rearrangement links TRBV7-9 to TRBJ2-1; weak D call: TRBD2 (6 bases). Trimming shortened V by 2 bases and J by 6 bases, and 11 bases separated the two germline ends. This CDR3 comprises 14 residues. The germline CDR1 and CDR2 sequences are SEHNR and FQNEAQ (reference sequence). The chain's CDR3 is CASSLSETSNEQFF. The CDR3 bases are TGTGCCAGCAGCTTAAGTGAGACTAGCAATGAGCAGTTCTTC.

The CDR3 loop reads CATSDPGQSTDTQYF. The CDR3 nucleotides are TGTGCCACCAGTGACCCCGGACAGAGCACAGATACGCAGTATTTT. The chain links TRBV24-1 to TRBJ2-3; D is possibly TRBD1 (6 bases). CDR1 is KGHDR and CDR2 is SFDVKD in the germline V gene. V was cut by 4 bases and J by 0 bases, with 10 bases left in between. The CDR3 has 15 amino acids.

This rearrangement joins TRBV12-3 or TRBV12-4 to TRBJ1-2, with TRBD1 as a possible D gene (6 bases). V dropped 5 bases and J dropped 6 bases, with 10 bases sitting between them. The CDR3 is 12 amino acids. The CDR3 reads CASSLNRDGYTF. The CDR3 DNA reads as TGTGCCAGCAGTCTTAACAGGGATGGCTACACCTTC.

This clone was seen more than once but under ten times. The chain recombines TRBV5-1 with TRBJ1-2; D gene ambiguous. This CDR3 contains 16 residues. The V end was cut by 2 bases, the J end by 6 bases, with 20 bases between. Germline-derived CDR1 and CDR2 are SGHRS and YFSETQ. In nucleotides, the CDR3 is TGCGCCAGCAGCTTAGGTGCCATTCGGGGTTACGATGGCTACACCTTC. This codes for CASSLGAIRGYDGYTF.

The chain joins TRBV4-1 to TRBJ2-1; TRBD2 agrees at 7 bases. The V gene's germline CDR1 is MGHRA and CDR2 YSYEKL. The V segment lost 4 bases and the J segment 5 bases; nucleotides outside the gene matches: 17. There are 18 residues in the CDR3. CDR3 sequence: CASSPLWGSAGLNNEQFF. CDR3 nucleotides: TGCGCCAGCAGCCCTTTATGGGGATCAGCGGGACTCAACAATGAGCAGTTCTTC.

This chain joins TRBV28 and TRBJ1-1; TRBD1 matches 8 bases. CDR1 MDHEN and CDR2 SYDVKM come from the germline V gene. The CDR3 length is 12 residues. In nucleotides, the CDR3 is TGTGCACTCGGACAGGGAGGGACTGAAGCTTTCTTT. It specifies CALGQGGTEAFF.

The chain has TRBV7-9 and TRBJ1-2, with D possibly being TRBD1 (5 bases). Germline V CDR1 and CDR2: SEHNR, FQNEAQ (reference sequence). This CDR3 contains 13 residues. V dropped 6 bases and J dropped 8 bases, with 16 bases sitting between them. The CDR3 nucleotides read TGTGCCAGCAGGGAACTGGGGCTAATGGGCTACACCTTC. Protein product: CASRELGLMGYTF.